This paragraph reports one T cell receptor beta chain. The antigen remains undetermined. The sample comes from a study of identifying expanded T cells in peripheral blood. Findings of the study overall: Variance in clone template counts between roughly two-week samples significantly increased with total template count across all healthy donors. About 1.2 clones differed between technical replicates, versus 16.4 and 19 over time.

No infections or other immune events were documented during collection. This CDR3 has 15 residues. The V end was cut by 3 bases, the J end by 4 bases, with 15 bases between. In germline, CDR1 is KGHSH, CDR2 LQKENI. Clones were sequenced by immunoSEQ multiplex PCR, and TCRdb holds only the in-frame ones, with some missing. The sample has approximately 75,000 clones, roughly 90% seen once. The source is a person between 18 and 70 years old in good health. The gene calls are TRBV18 and TRBJ2-5; maybe TRBD1 (6 bases). Sample: blood. In DNA, the CDR3 is TGTGCCAGCTCACCTGGCGGACAGCGGTCAGAGACCCAGTACTTC. It specifies CASSPGGQRSETQYF.